Presented here are 9 T cell receptor beta chains from one specimen sequenced in a study of OX40 agonist ivuxolimab in advanced cancers. This table comes from immunoSEQ multiplex PCR, and its TCRdb copy is limited to in-frame clones, with some not included. This table has some 97,000 clones, over 75% appearing once. The sequences come from CD4+ or CD8+ T cells sorted from blood, collected in a trial of the OX40 agonist ivuxolimab. All receptors derive from an adult with an advanced solid tumor such as melanoma, head and neck, liver or kidney cancer.

The V gene is TRBV5-1, the J gene TRBJ1-5, with 9 bases identical to TRBD1. Trimming cost V 0 bases and J 5 bases; bases outside gene matches: 3. The CDR3 loop spans 15 amino acids. Germline V gene sequence: CDR1 SGHRS, CDR2 YFSETQ. CDR3 sequence: CASSLGDRADQPQHF. In nucleotides, the CDR3 is TGCGCCAGCAGCTTGGGGGACAGGGCGGATCAGCCCCAGCATTTT.

V usage is TRBV13 and J usage is TRBJ2-7, with 9 bases that match TRBD2. The CDR3 consists of 16 residues. Germline lookup yields CDR1 PRHDT and CDR2 FYEKMQ (reference sequence). J was trimmed by 5 bases and V by 7 bases; bases with no gene match: 15. DNA of the CDR3: TGTGCCAGCAAGAGAGGGAGTGGCGGGAGGGCTGACGAGCAGTACTTC. Protein product: CASKRGSGGRADEQYF.

The rearrangement joins TRBV7-6 to TRBJ2-5; the D is unclear. Per the germline V gene, CDR1 is SGHVS and CDR2 is FNYEAQ. V was clipped by 5 bases and J by 5 bases, with 9 bases between them. This CDR3 spans 12 amino acids. CDR3 region: CASSRPIETQYF. As DNA, the CDR3 is TGTGCCAGCAGCCGCCCGATCGAGACCCAGTACTTC.

This chain connects TRBV7-9 to TRBJ2-5; D gene uncertain. The CDR3 contains 13 residues. V shed 1 base and J shed 3 bases, with 6 bases lying between them. Looked up from germline, CDR1 is SEHNR and CDR2 is FQNEAQ (reference sequence). As DNA, the CDR3 is TGTGCCAGCAGCTTAGGCCCTGAAGAGACCCAGTACTTC. Translating it yields CASSLGPEETQYF.

This clone was recorded once. The rearrangement uses TRBV2 and TRBJ2-1; 7 bases fit TRBD1. CDR1 is SNHLY, CDR2 FYNNEI, per germline. This CDR3 has 13 amino acids. V shed 6 bases, J shed 5 bases, and the junction held 4 bases outside the gene matches. The CDR3 protein is CASRRDSNNEQFF. As DNA, the CDR3 is TGTGCCAGCAGAAGGGACAGCAACAATGAGCAGTTCTTC.

This chain links TRBV30 with TRBJ1-5, with D perhaps TRBD1 (5 bases). Germline CDR1 reads GTSNPN; CDR2 reads SVGIG (reference sequence). The CDR3 runs to 14 residues. Trimming stripped 0 bases from V and 7 bases from J, with 13 bases between. In DNA form, the CDR3 reads TGTGCCTGGAGTGTAGGCAGGGCTGGCCAGCCCCAGCATTTT. Protein sequence: CAWSVGRAGQPQHF.

The V and J genes are TRBV7-9 and TRBJ1-1; D remains ambiguous. The CDR3 consists of 13 residues. From germline, CDR1 is SEHNR and CDR2 FQNEAQ (reference sequence). V was clipped by 4 bases and J by 1 base, with 7 bases between them. CDR3 nucleotides: TGTGCCAGCAGCTGGACTCAGAACACTGAAGCTTTCTTT. Its protein is CASSWTQNTEAFF.

This sequence joins TRBV6-5 and TRBJ2-7, with 11 bases matching TRBD1. After removal of 4 bases from V and 2 bases from J, the junction contained 4 bases not matched to a gene. The CDR3 runs 15 residues. Germline V gene sequence: CDR1 MNHEY, CDR2 SVGAGI. In DNA, the CDR3 is TGTGCCAGCAGTTCCCCGGGACAGGGGGCCTACGAGCAGTACTTC. It codes for CASSSPGQGAYEQYF.

The CDR3 nucleotides are TGTGCCAGCAGCCTCGACGGATACAATGAGCAGTTCTTC. As protein: CASSLDGYNEQFF. V usage is TRBV5-4 and J usage is TRBJ2-1; D call uncertain. The CDR3 is 13 residues long. V lost 4 bases, J lost 4 bases, and 9 bases lay in between. Germline V gene lookup returns CDR1 SGHNT and CDR2 YYREEE (reference sequence).